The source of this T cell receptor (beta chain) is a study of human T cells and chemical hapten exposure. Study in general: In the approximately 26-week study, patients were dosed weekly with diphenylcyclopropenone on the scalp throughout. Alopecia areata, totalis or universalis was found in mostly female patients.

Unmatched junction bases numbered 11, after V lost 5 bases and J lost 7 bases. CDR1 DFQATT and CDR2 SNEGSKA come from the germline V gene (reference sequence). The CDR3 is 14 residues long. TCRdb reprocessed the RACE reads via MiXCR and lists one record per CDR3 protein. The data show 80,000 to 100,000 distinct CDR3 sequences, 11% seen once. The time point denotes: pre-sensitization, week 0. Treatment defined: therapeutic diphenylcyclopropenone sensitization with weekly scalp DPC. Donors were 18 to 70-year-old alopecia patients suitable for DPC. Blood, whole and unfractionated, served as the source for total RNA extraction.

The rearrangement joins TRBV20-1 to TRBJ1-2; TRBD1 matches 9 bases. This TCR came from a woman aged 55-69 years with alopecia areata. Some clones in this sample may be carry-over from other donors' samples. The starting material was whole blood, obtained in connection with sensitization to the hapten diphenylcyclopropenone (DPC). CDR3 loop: CSAGAKQGAGGYTF. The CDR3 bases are TGCAGTGCTGGCGCCAAACAGGGGGCAGGTGGCTACACCTTC.